Shown below are 28 T cell receptor beta chains from a single sample sequenced in a study of CD8 T cells in Susac syndrome. The authors reverse transcribed roughly 0.5 to 1 ug RNA with random hexamers. TCRdb ran MiXCR on the immunoSEQ multiplex PCR reads and lists one entry per CDR3 protein. The sample lists around 200,000 distinct CDR3 sequences, roughly 94% occurring once. Sequencing was carried out using CD4+ T cells from PBMCs. Receptor source: a human donor with Susac syndrome.

The rearrangement joins TRBV18 to TRBJ1-2, with 12 bases matching TRBD1. The CDR3 has 15 residues. Trimming took 6 bases from V and 4 from J; bases not matched to a gene: 6. CDR1 and CDR2 from the germline V gene are KGHSH and LQKENI. This CDR3 reads CASSRGTGGIYGYTF. CDR3 bases: TGTGCCAGCTCCCGCGGGACAGGGGGCATCTATGGCTACACCTTC.

This clonotype occurred a few times. This chain links TRBV4-2 with TRBJ1-5; D is uncertain. Trimming removed 0 bases at V and 7 bases at J, with 7 bases between. Germline CDR1 and CDR2: LGHNA and YNFKEQ. The CDR3 consists of 13 residues. The CDR3 DNA follows: TGTGCCAGCAGCCAAGATACGGTGCAGCCCCAGCATTTT. Amino acid sequence: CASSQDTVQPQHF.

V usage is TRBV2 and J usage is TRBJ1-1, with TRBD1 matching 9 bases. V trimming: 6 bases; J trimming: 3 bases; junction bases outside the gene matches: 5. There are 14 residues in the CDR3. The germline gives CDR1 SNHLY, CDR2 FYNNEI. In DNA form, the CDR3 reads TGTGCCAGCAGACAGGACAGGGGTGACACTGAAGCTTTCTTT. This translates into CASRQDRGDTEAFF.

The chain couples TRBV3-1 to TRBJ2-2; TRBD2 might be the D (6 bases). The germline V gene has CDR1 LGHDT and CDR2 YNNKEL (reference sequence). Trimming pared 2 bases from V and 5 bases from J, leaving 12 bases between. The CDR3 runs to 15 residues. This chain's CDR3 is CASSQLVAETGELFF. DNA of the CDR3: TGTGCCAGCAGCCAACTGGTAGCGGAAACCGGGGAGCTGTTTTTT.

The chain is built from TRBV30 and TRBJ2-7, with D unclear. Deletions cut 0 bases from V and 2 bases from J, with 11 bases between. The CDR3 has 14 amino acids. Germline loops: CDR1 GTSNPN, CDR2 SVGIG (reference sequence). The CDR3 sequence is CAWSVSGLAYEQYF. The CDR3 coding sequence is TGTGCCTGGAGTGTTTCCGGGTTAGCCTACGAGCAGTACTTC.

The gene calls are TRBV5-1 and TRBJ1-1, with D possibly being TRBD1 (5 bases). With 0 bases removed from V and 3 bases from J, the gap between germline ends came to 9 bases. The CDR3 has 14 residues. Germline V lookup: CDR1 SGHRS, CDR2 YFSETQ. The CDR3 nucleotides read TGCGCCAGCAGCTTGGGGGGCAGAGACACTGAAGCTTTCTTT. Protein product: CASSLGGRDTEAFF.

The V gene is TRBV5-1, the J gene TRBJ2-1; 9 bases are shared with TRBD2. The germline gives CDR1 SGHRS, CDR2 YFSETQ. This CDR3 comprises 14 residues. The J segment lost 2 bases and the V segment lost 6 bases, leaving 3 bases of the junction unmatched. CDR3: CASTAGGTYNEQFF. CDR3 DNA: TGCGCCAGCACCGCGGGAGGGACCTACAATGAGCAGTTCTTC. The full variable domain, in which reference TRBV5-1 and TRBJ2-1 provide the parts outside the CDR3, is KAGVTQTPRYLIKTRGQQVTLSCSPISGHRSVSWYQQTPGQGLQFLFEYFSETQRNKGNFPGRFSGRQFSNSRSEMNVSTLELGDSALYLCASTAGGTYNEQFFGPGTRLTVL.

CDR3: CASSLGTGREQYF. CDR3 in DNA: TGTGCCAGCAGCTTGGGGACAGGGCGAGAGCAGTACTTC. The chain recombines TRBV5-8 with TRBJ2-7, with 8 bases that match TRBD1. Losses at the gene ends were 0 bases for V and 7 bases for J; bases not matched to a gene: 3. The CDR3 loop spans 13 amino acids. Germline V lookup: CDR1 SGHTS, CDR2 YDEGEE.

The chain has TRBV12-3 or TRBV12-4 and TRBJ2-7; TRBD1 agrees at 10 bases. Trimming at V came to 5 bases and at J to 1 base, leaving 5 bases not matched to a gene. The length of the CDR3 is 15 residues. CDR3 DNA sequence: TGTGCCAGCAGTCGCCCGGGACAGGGGTCCTACGAGCAGTACTTC. This translates into CASSRPGQGSYEQYF.

The V and J genes are TRBV28 and TRBJ2-1; 7 bases fit TRBD2. Germline loops: CDR1 MDHEN, CDR2 SYDVKM. The CDR3 extends over 13 amino acids. The V and J ends lost 5 bases and 11 bases, in that order; junction bases with no gene match: 9. The CDR3 loop is CASSRGDSLKQFF. The CDR3 nucleotides are TGTGCCAGCAGTCGGGGGGACTCCCTTAAGCAGTTCTTC.

This clonotype has just one count. This chain connects TRBV18 to TRBJ2-3, with TRBD2 matching over 11 bases. Per the germline V gene, CDR1 is KGHSH and CDR2 is LQKENI. V dropped 6 bases and J dropped 3; count of bases not matched to a gene: 8. The CDR3 loop spans 16 amino acids. The CDR3 region is CASSLETSGITDTQYF. The CDR3 DNA reads TGTGCCAGCTCGCTCGAGACTAGCGGGATTACAGATACGCAGTATTTT. Filled out from reference TRBV18 and TRBJ2-3, the complete variable domain reads NAGVMQNPRHLVRRRGQEARLRCSPMKGHSHVYWYRQLPEEGLKFMVYLQKENIIDESGMPKERFSAEFPKEGPSILRIQQVVRGDSAAYFCASSLETSGITDTQYFGPGTRLTVL.

V gene TRBV20-1 combines with J gene TRBJ2-7, with unresolved D. This CDR3 comprises 14 residues. In germline, CDR1 is DFQATT, CDR2 SNEGSKA (reference sequence). V lost 2 bases, J lost 3 bases, and 14 bases lay in between. The CDR3 is CSARPLSNDYEQYF. CDR3 DNA: TGCAGTGCTAGACCCCTTTCCAACGACTACGAGCAGTACTTC.

The chain links TRBV15 to TRBJ1-2, with 9 bases that match TRBD1. This CDR3 is 15 amino acids long. V was pared by 3 bases and J by 3 bases, with 5 bases of the junction left unmatched. The V gene's germline CDR1 is LNHNV and CDR2 YYDKDF (reference sequence). CDR3 in DNA: TGTGCCACCAGCAGGGTGGACAGGGGTTACTATGGCTACACCTTC. It yields the protein CATSRVDRGYYGYTF.

This clonotype has just one count. The J gene is TRBJ2-1, the V gene TRBV9, with a weak D call TRBD1 (5 bases). Germline V lookup: CDR1 SGDLS, CDR2 YYNGEE. The CDR3 consists of 14 residues. The V and J ends lost 0 bases and 12 bases respectively, with 16 bases between them. The CDR3 DNA reads as TGTGCCAGCAGCGTAGAACTCAACAAGGGGTGGCAGTTCTTC. This codes for CASSVELNKGWQFF. Variable domain in full (rest from reference TRBV9 and TRBJ2-1): DSGVTQTPKHLITATGQRVTLRCSPRSGDLSVYWYQQSLDQGLQFLIQYYNGEERAKGNILERFSAQQFPDLHSELNLSSLELGDSALYFCASSVELNKGWQFFGPGTRLTVL.

V gene TRBV12-3 or TRBV12-4 combines with J gene TRBJ2-7, with D perhaps TRBD1 (6 bases). The V end was cut by 5 bases, the J end by 2 bases, with 13 bases between. This CDR3 has 14 residues. The CDR3 DNA reads TGTGCCAGCAGTACGGGACACCAAGCCTACGAGCAGTACTTC. As protein: CASSTGHQAYEQYF.

A single count supports this clonotype. V and J are TRBV7-7 and TRBJ2-5; the D gene is possibly TRBD1 (6 bases). CDR3 length: 13 residues. Trimming cost V 4 bases and J 4 bases, with 10 bases left between them. Germline V gene lookup returns CDR1 SSHAT and CDR2 FNYEAQ (reference sequence). CDR3 protein: CASSSGQTETQYF. In nucleotides, the CDR3 is TGTGCCAGCAGCTCCGGACAGACAGAGACCCAGTACTTC.

V usage is TRBV30 and J usage is TRBJ2-5, with a possible D match to TRBD1 (5 bases). Trimming took off 0 bases at V and 5 bases at J, with 10 bases between the two ends. Germline loops: CDR1 GTSNPN, CDR2 SVGIG (reference sequence). CDR3 length: 13 residues. The CDR3 coding sequence is TGTGCCTGGAGTGTAAGGGGCCTGGAGACCCAGTACTTC. Translation gives CAWSVRGLETQYF.

This clonotype was observed once. The gene calls are TRBV12-3 or TRBV12-4 and TRBJ2-3, with 9 bases lining up with TRBD2. V trimming: 6 bases; J trimming: 2 bases; junction bases outside the gene matches: 27. The CDR3 has 22 residues. CDR3 in amino acids: CASRSKRPQNRGTSSFTDTQYF. Here the CDR3 DNA reads TGTGCCAGCAGATCCAAAAGACCACAGAACCGGGGGACTAGCTCTTTCACAGATACGCAGTATTTT.

The chain carries TRBV20-1 and TRBJ2-1; D remains ambiguous. The V and J ends lost 3 bases and 6 bases respectively, with 12 bases between them. The germline CDR1 and CDR2 sequences are DFQATT and SNEGSKA (reference sequence). CDR3 size: 13 residues. The CDR3 DNA follows: TGCAGTGCTAGCTCTGTACTGGTCAATGAGCAGTTCTTC. Amino acids: CSASSVLVNEQFF.

This clonotype has a single count. V is TRBV15 and J is TRBJ1-2, with D hard to call. The germline CDR1 and CDR2 sequences are LNHNV and YYDKDF (reference sequence). The CDR3 is made up of 16 amino acids. With 2 bases removed from V and 1 base from J, the gap between germline ends came to 14 bases. CDR3 sequence: CATSRQRPGSNYGYTF. The DNA of the CDR3 is TGTGCCACCAGCAGACAGCGCCCAGGAAGTAACTATGGCTACACCTTC.

V is TRBV2 and J is TRBJ2-3, with D tentatively TRBD1 (5 bases). This CDR3 has 14 amino acids. Trimming pared 5 bases from V and 0 bases from J, leaving 9 bases between. CDR1 and CDR2 from the germline V gene are SNHLY and FYNNEI. The CDR3 reads CASSQGASTDTQYF. CDR3 DNA: TGTGCCAGCAGTCAAGGGGCTAGCACAGATACGCAGTATTTT. Full variable domain (missing parts from reference TRBV2 and TRBJ2-3): EPEVTQTPSHQVTQMGQEVILRCVPISNHLYFYWYRQILGQKVEFLVSFYNNEISEKSEIFDDQFSVERPDGSNFTLKIRSTKLEDSAMYFCASSQGASTDTQYFGPGTRLTVL.

The V call is TRBV12-3 or TRBV12-4, the J call TRBJ1-5; 9 bases line up with TRBD1. Trimming at V came to 6 bases and at J to 2 bases, leaving 8 bases not matched to a gene. There are 16 residues in the CDR3. The CDR3: CASSATGGVGNQPQHF. CDR3 DNA: TGTGCCAGCAGCGCCACAGGGGGCGTTGGCAATCAGCCCCAGCATTTT.

The gene calls are TRBV20-1 and TRBJ2-7; TRBD2 matches 7 bases. Germline V gene lookup returns CDR1 DFQATT and CDR2 SNEGSKA (reference sequence). V lost 3 bases, J lost 0 bases, and 11 bases stayed unmatched. There are 16 residues in the CDR3. CDR3 residues: CSASGRILRSSYEQYF. In DNA form, the CDR3 reads TGCAGTGCTAGCGGGAGGATCCTACGGAGCTCCTACGAGCAGTACTTC.

The chain has TRBV20-1 and TRBJ2-5; TRBD2 matches 12 bases. CDR1 is DFQATT and CDR2 is SNEGSKA in the germline V gene (reference sequence). CDR3 length: 14 residues. Trimming cost V 6 bases and J 3 bases; bases outside gene matches: 5. CDR3 region: CSAGGLAGKETQYF. The CDR3 DNA follows: TGCAGTGCAGGGGGACTAGCGGGTAAAGAGACCCAGTACTTC.

The V gene is TRBV15, the J gene TRBJ2-5; no clear D gene. The CDR3 sequence is 14 residues long. The V end lost 0 bases, the J end lost 5 bases, and 10 bases lay between the germline ends. Germline V gene lookup returns CDR1 LNHNV and CDR2 YYDKDF (reference sequence). CDR3 sequence (DNA): TGTGCCACCAGCAGAGATAACGGGCTCGAGACCCAGTACTTC. This gives the protein CATSRDNGLETQYF.

The chain joins TRBV20-1 to TRBJ2-3; D is perhaps TRBD2 (5 bases). Germline CDR1 is DFQATT and CDR2 is SNEGSKA (reference sequence). The V gene lost 7 bases and the J gene lost 2 bases, with 19 bases spanning the gap. The CDR3 sequence is 15 residues long. DNA of the CDR3: TGCAGTGTATTGGCGGAACGGGGAAACACAGATACGCAGTATTTT. This codes for CSVLAERGNTDTQYF.

This chain uses TRBV6-2 or TRBV6-3 with TRBJ2-4, with D perhaps TRBD2 (5 bases). The CDR3 has 16 amino acids. CDR1 is MNHEY and CDR2 is SVGEGT in the germline V gene. Trimming shortened V by 3 bases and J by 0 bases, and 12 bases separated the two germline ends. The CDR3 is CASSYPGIIAKNIQYF. CDR3 nucleotide sequence: TGTGCCAGCAGTTATCCCGGGATTATAGCCAAAAACATTCAGTACTTC.

The chain employs TRBV7-9 and TRBJ2-1; no definite D call. The length of the CDR3 is 13 residues. Germline lookup yields CDR1 SEHNR and CDR2 FQNEAQ (reference sequence). The V gene lost 1 base and the J gene lost 6 bases, with 7 bases spanning the gap. For the CDR3, the DNA is TGTGCCAGCAGCTTAGGCCCAACCAATGAGCAGTTCTTC. This encodes CASSLGPTNEQFF.